This note documents a single T cell receptor beta chain sequence. Its antigen is not known. Germline lookup yields CDR1 SGHTA and CDR2 FQGNSA. This CDR3 comprises 15 residues. V lost 4 bases and J 7 bases, leaving 20 bases between the germline ends. The record originates from a study of beta chain features in type 1 diabetes. Study overall: Age, gender, cell numbers and subset yield matched between patients and controls. Study findings and constraints: In type 1 diabetes patients, VDJ junctions had fewer insertions; deletions at these junctions were more frequent. TCRB CDR3s from Type 1 diabetes patients were moderately but significantly shorter in all four CD4+ subsets. Using cDNA template may skew counts toward highly expressing activated cells.

Since all of the isolated RNA was reverse transcribed, expressed TCRB transcripts were what got sequenced. Sequenced by immunoSEQ multiplex PCR; TCRdb stores in-frame clones only, minus some. The sample contains around 160,000 clones, 8% to 8.5% of which appear only once. This clonotype was obtained from a woman between 18 and 30 years old with type 1 diabetes. The V gene is TRBV7-2, the J gene TRBJ2-7; maybe TRBD2 (6 bases). The sample consisted of central memory CD4+ T cells from blood. CDR3 in DNA: TGTGCCAGCAGCTCCTCTAGCGCTAACCTAAGGGAGCAGTACTTC. It encodes CASSSSSANLREQYF.